A selection of T cell receptor beta chains follows, all from one sample in a study of patients and donors after allogeneic stem cell transplantation. MiXCR was run by TCRdb on the RT-PCR reads, yielding one entry per CDR3 protein. The sample yields approximately 200,000 distinct CDR3 sequences, 35% to 45% seen once. The sample was blood, either unsorted or a sorted T cell fraction (not recorded which). These receptors all stem from a human donor who was either an allogeneic HSCT recipient or a stem cell or donor lymphocyte infusion donor (not recorded which). It is not recorded whose cells these are; they may come from a transplant donor. The CDR3 runs from the conserved cysteine through the conserved F or W. D genes are given only for firm matches. Part of the rows lack a size; the others show once, few, many or a class for expanded clones.

D gene	V gene	J gene	clone size	CDR3 protein	CDR3 DNA
.	TRBV27	TRBJ2-7	few	CASSLSLGYEQYF	TGTGCCAGCAGTTTATCTCTCGGCTACGAGCAGTACTTC
TRBD1	TRBV5-6	TRBJ1-2	few	CASSLGTGAHGYTF	TGTGCCAGCAGCTTGGGGACAGGGGCCCATGGCTACACCTTC
.	TRBV12-3/TRBV12-4	TRBJ1-2	.	CASGSSGDYGYTF	TGTGCCAGCGGATCTTCGGGGGACTATGGCTACACCTTC
.	TRBV5-5	TRBJ2-7	.	CASSRDYYEQYF	TGTGCCAGCAGTCGCGATTACTACGAGCAGTACTTC
TRBD2	TRBV6-5	TRBJ2-3	.	CASGSGGTQYF	TGTGCCAGCGGTAGCGGGGGTACGCAGTATTTT
.	TRBV20-1	TRBJ2-6	.	CSAKLYDGANVLTF	TGCAGTGCGAAGTTATACGATGGGGCCAACGTCCTGACTTTC
.	TRBV20-1	TRBJ1-1	few	CSGRGLAGLAFF	TGCAGTGGGCGGGGGCTGGCAGGGCTAGCTTTCTTT
TRBD2	TRBV4-1	TRBJ2-1	.	CASSQSKIRPSGYNEQFF	TGCGCCAGCAGCCAATCGAAAATTCGGCCTAGCGGGTACAATGAGCAGTTCTTC
.	TRBV7-6	TRBJ1-1	.	CASGLTVNTEAFF	TGTGCCAGCGGTTTGACGGTGAACACTGAAGCTTTCTTT
.	TRBV6-5	TRBJ2-2	.	CASRRRTGELFF	TGTGCCAGCAGACGCCGGACCGGGGAGCTGTTTTTT
.	TRBV4-1	TRBJ1-6	few	CASSRQASSNSYNSPLHF	TGCGCCAGCAGCCGACAGGCCTCTTCGAACTCCTATAATTCACCCCTCCACTTT
.	TRBV12-3/TRBV12-4	TRBJ1-1	.	CASSLFSNMNTEAFF	TGTGCCAGCAGTTTATTCAGCAACATGAACACTGAAGCTTTCTTT
.	TRBV7-9	TRBJ2-7	few	CASSRTSVYEQYF	TGTGCCAGCAGTCGGACCTCGGTCTACGAGCAGTACTTC
.	TRBV19	TRBJ1-1	.	CASRLQGGGTEAFF	TGTGCCAGTAGACTCCAGGGAGGAGGTACTGAAGCTTTCTTT
.	TRBV30	TRBJ1-1	.	CAWSGMLKMNTEAFF	TGTGCCTGGAGTGGGATGCTAAAGATGAACACTGAAGCTTTCTTT
.	TRBV3-1	TRBJ1-1	few	CASSQVLLGTEAFF	TGTGCCAGCAGCCAAGTATTGTTGGGGACTGAAGCTTTCTTT
TRBD1	TRBV12-3/TRBV12-4	TRBJ1-1	few	CASTQGQVNTEAFF	TGTGCCAGCACCCAAGGACAGGTGAACACTGAAGCTTTCTTT
.	TRBV10-3	TRBJ1-2	few	CAISDRGNYGYTF	TGTGCCATCAGTGACAGGGGCAACTATGGCTACACCTTC
TRBD1	TRBV20-1	TRBJ1-4	.	CSASVGTGNEKLFF	TGCAGTGCTAGTGTGGGGACAGGGAATGAAAAACTGTTTTTT
.	TRBV12-3/TRBV12-4	TRBJ1-5	.	CASRLDQPQHF	TGTGCCAGCAGATTGGATCAGCCCCAGCATTTT
.	TRBV7-3	TRBJ2-3	.	CASSPNPTDTQYF	TGTGCCAGCAGCCCCAACCCAACAGATACGCAGTATTTT
TRBD1	TRBV10-2	TRBJ2-5	.	CATWTGTQETQYF	TGCGCCACCTGGACAGGGACCCAAGAGACCCAGTACTTC
TRBD1	TRBV6-6	TRBJ1-1	few	CASTGTGGDTEAFF	TGTGCCAGCACCGGGACAGGGGGGGACACTGAAGCTTTCTTT
TRBD1	TRBV11-2	TRBJ2-5	few	CASSPGQGRETQYF	TGTGCCAGCAGCCCGGGACAGGGGCGTGAGACCCAGTACTTC
.	TRBV29-1	TRBJ1-1	many	CSVVVRGANTEAFF	TGCAGCGTTGTAGTGAGAGGGGCGAACACTGAAGCTTTCTTT
TRBD2	TRBV28	TRBJ2-5	.	CASSLPASGGTLYQETQYF	TGTGCCAGCAGTTTACCGGCTAGCGGGGGGACATTGTACCAAGAGACCCAGTACTTC
TRBD1	TRBV2	TRBJ2-7	.	CASRWTGGTYEQYF	TGTGCCAGCAGATGGACAGGGGGCACCTACGAGCAGTACTTC
.	TRBV4-2	TRBJ2-2	.	CASSQDLIDNTGELFF	TGTGCCAGCAGCCAAGATCTAATCGACAACACCGGGGAGCTGTTTTTT
.	TRBV4-3	TRBJ2-7	.	CANGTLNYEQYF	TGCGCCAACGGGACACTTAACTACGAGCAGTACTTC
TRBD1	TRBV5-1	TRBJ2-7	.	CASSLPAGTGEDEQYF	TGCGCCAGCAGCTTGCCTGCCGGGACAGGGGAAGACGAGCAGTACTTC